The 13 T cell receptor beta chains below were found in one sample sequenced in a study of T cell repertoires in cytomegalovirus infection (dated by TCRdb to the late 2010s). In the paper's terms, the treatment or condition label means: in vitro stimulation with specific CMV peptide epitopes to enrich CMV-specific T cells. These receptors' targets are unknown. This sample was sequenced with an Illumina HiSeq 1500. In-frame beta chains were kept once TCRdb had trimmed the public reads at Q25 with fastp and called clones with MiXCR. CDR3 protein duplicates are merged, each entry listing the most common genes and DNA. A total of a few hundred thousand distinct CDR3 sequences appear in this sample, over 35% of them only once. 48% of the sample is taken by the ten largest. The sample here was cultured PBMCs, taken from culture after CMV antigen stimulation. These receptors were taken from a human donor in good health (CMV status not recorded). Some clones in this sample may be carry-over from other donors' samples.

On this clonotype itself: A read error may produce the germline difference seen at one junction end. This rearrangement joins TRBV4-1 to TRBJ2-6, with D perhaps TRBD1 (6 bases). The length of the CDR3 is 16 residues. In germline, CDR1 is MGHRA, CDR2 YSYEKL. The CDR3 DNA is TGTGCCAGCAGCCAGCAGGGGAAAGCTGGGGCCAACGTCCTGACTTTC. Amino acids: CASSQQGKAGANVLTF.

Many counts were recorded for this clonotype. The chain combines TRBV7-8 with TRBJ1-3, with a tentative D call TRBD1 (6 bases). This CDR3 has 16 residues. Germline loops: CDR1 SGHVS, CDR2 FQNEAQ. Trimming shortened V by 5 bases and J by 2 bases, and 16 bases separated the two germline ends. The DNA for the CDR3 is TGTGCCAGCAGCGCCCCCGCAGGGGCACCTGGAAACACCATATATTTT. Translating gives CASSAPAGAPGNTIYF.

The rearrangement uses TRBV7-2 and TRBJ2-4, with 7 bases aligning to TRBD1. CDR1 and CDR2 from the germline V gene are SGHTA and FQGNSA. This CDR3 spans 14 amino acids. With 4 bases clipped from V and 7 bases from J, the junction kept 7 bases outside the gene matches. CDR3 amino acids: CASSSRQGSNIQYF. The DNA of the CDR3 is TGTGCCAGCAGCTCCCGACAGGGTTCGAACATTCAGTACTTC.

The gene calls are TRBV7-6 and TRBJ1-2, with D perhaps matching TRBD1 (5 bases). CDR3 length equals 14 residues. Germline CDR1 is SGHVS and CDR2 is FNYEAQ. Trimming stripped 5 bases from V and 2 bases from J, with 12 bases between. In nucleotides, the CDR3 is TGTGCCAGCAGCCGCGGGGGGGGGAACTATGGCTACACCTTC. Its translation is CASSRGGGNYGYTF.

The chain links TRBV20-1 to TRBJ2-2; 7 bases are a match to TRBD1. Germline values: CDR1 DFQATT, CDR2 SNEGSKA (reference sequence). The length of the CDR3 is 13 residues. V lost 2 bases and J lost 4; bases outside the gene matches: 1. This CDR3 reads CSARTGVTGELFF. In nucleotides, the CDR3 is TGCAGTGCTAGAACAGGGGTCACCGGGGAGCTGTTTTTT.

The chain employs TRBV7-2 and TRBJ1-1; D is possibly TRBD1 (6 bases). The CDR3 loop spans 14 amino acids. Germline assignment: CDR1 SGHTA and CDR2 FQGNSA. V was shortened by 4 bases and J by 1 base, with 10 bases between the two germline ends. This CDR3 reads CASSYGGPNTEAFF. Written as DNA, the CDR3 is TGTGCCAGCAGCTATGGGGGGCCGAACACTGAAGCTTTCTTT.

The CDR3 sequence: CASSSYASTDTQYF. CDR3 bases: TGTGCCAGCAGTTCCTACGCTAGCACAGATACGCAGTATTTT. The chain recombines TRBV28 with TRBJ2-3; no clear D. CDR1 is MDHEN and CDR2 is SYDVKM in the germline V gene. The length of the CDR3 is 14 residues. V lost 4 bases and J 0 bases, leaving 8 bases between the germline ends.

This clonotype was counted between two and nine times. The gene calls are TRBV6-1 and TRBJ2-7; the D gene is possibly TRBD2 (5 bases). The CDR3 spans 13 residues. The germline V gene encodes CDR1 MNHNS and CDR2 SASEGT. V lost 1 base, J lost 5 bases, and 9 bases lay in between. The CDR3 loop is CASSEGLRDEQYF. The CDR3 DNA sequence: TGTGCCAGCAGTGAAGGACTACGGGACGAGCAGTACTTC.

The chain is built from TRBV7-2 and TRBJ2-6; 7 bases align to TRBD2. This CDR3 comprises 21 residues. V was clipped by 1 base and J by 4 bases; unmatched bases: 19. Germline CDR1 is SGHTA and CDR2 is FQGNSA. This CDR3 reads CASSLEDSWTWFGRGANVLTF. CDR3 DNA: TGTGCCAGCAGCTTAGAGGACTCCTGGACGTGGTTCGGGAGGGGGGCCAACGTCCTGACTTTC.

This clonotype occurred a few times. The gene calls are TRBV11-2 and TRBJ1-1; 7 bases match TRBD1. Germline-derived CDR1 and CDR2 are SGHAT and FQNNGV. The length of the CDR3 is 16 residues. J lost 1 base, V lost 6 bases, and 11 bases had no gene match. CDR3 nucleotides: TGTGCCAGCAGTCCAGACAGGGCTGTATGGAACACTGAAGCTTTCTTT. Residues: CASSPDRAVWNTEAFF.

This clonotype was seen a handful of times. The chain couples TRBV27 to TRBJ1-2; possible D gene TRBD1, 6 bases. V dropped 5 bases and J dropped 1 base, with 11 bases sitting between them. Per germline, CDR1 MNHEY and CDR2 SMNVEV (reference sequence). This CDR3 is 14 amino acids long. DNA of the CDR3: TGTGCCAGCAGTATGACAGGTTTTAACTATGGCTACACCTTC. Its translation: CASSMTGFNYGYTF.

This clonotype occurred many times. The rearrangement links TRBV5-4 to TRBJ1-6; the D gene is possibly TRBD1 (6 bases). CDR1 is SGHNT, CDR2 YYREEE, per germline (reference sequence). The CDR3 consists of 13 residues. Trimming pared 2 bases from V and 9 bases from J, leaving 9 bases between. The CDR3 sequence is CASSLGGSSPLHF. Written as DNA, the CDR3 is TGTGCCAGCAGCTTAGGGGGGTCTTCACCCCTCCACTTT.

The V gene is TRBV12-5, the J gene TRBJ2-1; 9 nucleotides align to TRBD2. The ends lost 1 base at V and 5 bases at J; junction bases unmatched: 3. The germline V gene has CDR1 LGHNT and CDR2 FRNRAP. CDR3 size: 15 residues. The CDR3 DNA follows: TGTGCTAGTGGTTTGGGACTAGCGGCAAACAATGAGCAGTTCTTC. This sequence encodes CASGLGLAANNEQFF.